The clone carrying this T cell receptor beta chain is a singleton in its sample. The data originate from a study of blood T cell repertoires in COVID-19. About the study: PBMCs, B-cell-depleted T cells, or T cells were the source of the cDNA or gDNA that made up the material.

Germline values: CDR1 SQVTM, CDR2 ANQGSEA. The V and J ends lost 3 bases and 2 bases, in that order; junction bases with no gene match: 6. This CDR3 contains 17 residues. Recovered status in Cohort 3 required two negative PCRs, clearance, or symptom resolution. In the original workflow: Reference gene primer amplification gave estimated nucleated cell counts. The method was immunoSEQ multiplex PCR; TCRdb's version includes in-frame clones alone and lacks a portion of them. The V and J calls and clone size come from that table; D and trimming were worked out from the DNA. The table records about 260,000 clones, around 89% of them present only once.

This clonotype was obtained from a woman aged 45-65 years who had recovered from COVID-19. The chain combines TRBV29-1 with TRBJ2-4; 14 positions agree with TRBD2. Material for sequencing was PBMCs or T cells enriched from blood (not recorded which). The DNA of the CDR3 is TGCAGCGTTGAGGGACTAGCGGGAGTGGGGACCAAAAACATTCAGTACTTC. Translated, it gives CSVEGLAGVGTKNIQYF.